The 27 T cell receptor beta chains listed next were all sequenced from one sample in a study of blood T cell repertoires in COVID-19. TCRdb keeps only in-frame clones here, not all; method: immunoSEQ multiplex PCR. The sample lists tens of thousands of clones, around 87% occurring once. The sequenced sample consisted of peripheral blood. Receptor source: a human donor in a cohort sampled during active COVID-19.

The CDR3 sequence is CASSSGTSEARETQYF. CDR3 nucleotides: TGTGCCAGCAGCTCCGGGACTAGCGAGGCCCGGGAGACCCAGTACTTC. The chain links TRBV7-9 to TRBJ2-5; TRBD2 matches 10 bases. The germline gives CDR1 SEHNR, CDR2 FQNEAQ (reference sequence). There are 16 residues in the CDR3. Trimming cost V 4 bases and J 5 bases; bases outside gene matches: 10. Based on the CDR3 plus reference TRBV7-9 and TRBJ2-5, the full variable domain is DTGVSQNPRHKITKRGQNVTFRCDPISEHNRLYWYRQTLGQGPEFLTYFQNEAQLEKSRLLSDRFSAERPKGSFSTLEIQRTEQGDSAMYLCASSSGTSEARETQYFGPGTRLLVL.

The rearrangement links TRBV7-9 to TRBJ1-5; TRBD1 aligns across 8 bases. The germline V gene encodes CDR1 SEHNR and CDR2 FQNEAQ (reference sequence). V lost 3 bases and J lost 6; bases outside the gene matches: 1. The CDR3 runs to 13 residues. The CDR3 loop reads CASSLDRVQPQHF. CDR3 coding DNA: TGTGCCAGCAGCTTGGACAGGGTTCAGCCCCAGCATTTT.

The chain carries TRBV5-1 and TRBJ1-2, with 7 bases that match TRBD1. Losses at the gene ends were 0 bases for V and 0 bases for J; bases not matched to a gene: 8. The CDR3 covers 17 residues. The germline V gene has CDR1 SGHRS and CDR2 YFSETQ. Here the CDR3 DNA reads TGCGCCAGCAGCTTGGAAGCCGGGACAGCAGCTAACTATGGCTACACCTTC. The encoded protein is CASSLEAGTAANYGYTF.

The chain has TRBV11-1 and TRBJ1-1; D unresolved. The CDR3 spans 13 residues. Between the trimmed V and J ends, which lost 6 bases and 5 bases, there was a span of 13 bases. Germline V lookup: CDR1 SGHAT, CDR2 FQDESV (reference sequence). The CDR3 DNA is TGTGCCAGCAGTCCCTATAGAGAAACTGAAGCTTTCTTT. Its translation is CASSPYRETEAFF.

The chain employs TRBV11-3 and TRBJ2-1; TRBD1 matches at 8 bases. The length of the CDR3 is 17 residues. Germline V lookup: CDR1 SGHNT, CDR2 YENEEA. Trimming removed 0 bases from V and 6 bases from J; junction bases left unmatched: 10. CDR3 residues: CASSLDSSGTGINEQFF. Here the CDR3 DNA reads TGTGCCAGCAGCTTAGATTCTTCCGGGACAGGAATCAATGAGCAGTTCTTC.

V and J are TRBV27 and TRBJ2-7; 7 bases are shared with TRBD2. Trimming removed 4 bases from V and 2 bases from J; junction bases left unmatched: 5. In germline, CDR1 is MNHEY, CDR2 SMNVEV (reference sequence). The CDR3 runs to 14 residues. The CDR3, as DNA: TGTGCCAGCAGTTGGGCTAGCGGTACCTACGAGCAGTACTTC. This codes for CASSWASGTYEQYF.

This chain joins TRBV5-5 and TRBJ2-3; TRBD2 matches 14 bases. Germline assignment: CDR1 SGHKS and CDR2 YYEKEE (reference sequence). The CDR3 runs to 17 residues. The ends lost 3 bases at V and 3 bases at J; junction bases unmatched: 6. The CDR3 protein is CASSSRTSGRTTDTQYF. CDR3 DNA sequence: TGTGCCAGCAGCTCCAGGACTAGCGGGAGGACAACAGATACGCAGTATTTT.

This clone was found a few times. The chain combines TRBV5-1 with TRBJ2-1; D not certain. This CDR3 is 14 amino acids long. Trimming cost V 2 bases and J 3 bases, with 9 bases left between them. The V gene's germline CDR1 is SGHRS and CDR2 YFSETQ. CDR3 sequence: CASSFREIYNEQFF. Written as DNA, the CDR3 is TGCGCCAGCAGCTTTCGAGAAATCTACAATGAGCAGTTCTTC.

This sequence joins TRBV25-1 and TRBJ1-1, with 8 bases matching TRBD1. The CDR3 is 14 amino acids. Germline CDR1 MGHDK, CDR2 SYGVNS. J gave up 6 bases and V 1 base, and 4 bases lay outside the gene matches. The DNA of the CDR3 is TGTGCCAGCAGTGAATTCGCCAGGGGGCCTGAAGCTTTCTTT. Translation gives CASSEFARGPEAFF.

This chain connects TRBV7-3 to TRBJ2-3; 13 positions match TRBD2. The CDR3 length is 17 residues. CDR1 and CDR2 from the germline V gene are SGHTA and FQGTGA. The V and J ends lost 5 bases and 5 bases, in that order; junction bases with no gene match: 10. As DNA, the CDR3 is TGTGCCAGCAGCCCTAAACAAGGACTAGCGGGAGAAGATACGCAGTATTTT. Translated: CASSPKQGLAGEDTQYF.

This chain links TRBV9 with TRBJ2-3; 7 bases are a match to TRBD2. V dropped 3 bases and J dropped 2; count of bases not matched to a gene: 9. Germline V gives CDR1 SGDLS, CDR2 YYNGEE. This CDR3 contains 16 residues. The CDR3 protein is CASSGPSGRNTDTQYF. DNA for the CDR3: TGTGCCAGCAGCGGGCCTAGCGGAAGGAACACAGATACGCAGTATTTT. The full variable domain, completed using reference TRBV9 and TRBJ2-3, is DSGVTQTPKHLITATGQRVTLRCSPRSGDLSVYWYQQSLDQGLQFLIQYYNGEERAKGNILERFSAQQFPDLHSELNLSSLELGDSALYFCASSGPSGRNTDTQYFGPGTRLTVL.

The chain uses TRBV9 and TRBJ2-3; possible D gene TRBD1, 5 bases. CDR1 and CDR2 from the germline V gene are SGDLS and YYNGEE. The V and J ends lost 0 bases and 2 bases respectively, with 7 bases between them. This CDR3 has 14 residues. As DNA, the CDR3 is TGTGCCAGCAGCGTAGGACAGATCACAGATACGCAGTATTTT. Protein sequence: CASSVGQITDTQYF.

V gene TRBV24-1 combines with J gene TRBJ2-5, with 8 bases that match TRBD2. The V gene end was trimmed by 8 bases and the J gene end by 4 bases; junction bases not matched to a gene: 5. Germline assignment: CDR1 KGHDR and CDR2 SFDVKD. The CDR3 length is 13 residues. CDR3 in DNA: TGTGCCACCAACGACGGGAGGGGAGAGACCCAGTACTTC. It specifies CATNDGRGETQYF.

The chain is built from TRBV15 and TRBJ2-3, with D perhaps matching TRBD2 (6 bases). The CDR3 spans 13 residues. The V gene lost 9 bases and the J gene lost 0 bases, with 10 bases spanning the gap. Germline V gene data show CDR1 as LNHNV and CDR2 as YYDKDF (reference sequence). DNA of the CDR3: TGTGCCACGGGGACTCGGAGCACAGATACGCAGTATTTT. Protein product: CATGTRSTDTQYF.

This chain links TRBV7-4 with TRBJ2-7, with D maybe TRBD1 (6 bases). V was clipped by 5 bases and J by 5 bases, with 22 bases between them. There are 16 residues in the CDR3. Germline V gives CDR1 SGHVT, CDR2 SQSDAQ. The CDR3 DNA follows: TGTGCCAGCAGCCTCTCCAGTCACCTACAGGGCCACGAGCAGTACTTC. This gives the protein CASSLSSHLQGHEQYF.

V gene TRBV20-1 combines with J gene TRBJ2-2, with TRBD2 matching over 7 bases. V shed 3 bases and J 3 bases; nucleotides not matched to a gene: 7. CDR3 length equals 15 residues. Germline V gives CDR1 DFQATT, CDR2 SNEGSKA (reference sequence). As DNA, the CDR3 is TGCAGTGCTAGTGTTGCGGGAGTATACACCGGGGAGCTGTTTTTT. Its translation is CSASVAGVYTGELFF.

CDR3 DNA sequence: TGTGCCAGCAATTTCCCCGAGAAGAATGAGCAGTTCTTC. Its translation: CASNFPEKNEQFF. V gene TRBV28 combines with J gene TRBJ2-1; D not resolved. Germline V gene lookup returns CDR1 MDHEN and CDR2 SYDVKM. This CDR3 spans 13 amino acids. V lost 7 bases, J lost 7 bases, and 14 bases lay in between.

The chain combines TRBV7-2 with TRBJ2-7; 9 bases line up with TRBD2. Germline CDR1 reads SGHTA; CDR2 reads FQGNSA. The ends lost 1 base at V and 0 bases at J; junction bases unmatched: 1. CDR3 length: 15 residues. The CDR3, as DNA: TGTGCCAGCAGCTTAGTAGCGGGAGACTCCTACGAGCAGTACTTC. It specifies CASSLVAGDSYEQYF. Drawing the rest from reference TRBV7-2 and TRBJ2-7, the complete variable domain is GAGVSQSPSNKVTEKGKDVELRCDPISGHTALYWYRQSLGQGLEFLIYFQGNSAPDKSGLPSDRFSAERTGGSVSTLTIQRTQQEDSAVYLCASSLVAGDSYEQYFGPGTRLTVT.

The rearrangement joins TRBV28 to TRBJ1-5; D remains ambiguous. V lost 5 bases to trimming and J lost 3 bases, with 23 bases between them. Germline CDR1 is MDHEN and CDR2 is SYDVKM. This CDR3 has 18 residues. The CDR3 sequence is CASSTGSTENLLNQPQHF. Written as DNA, the CDR3 is TGTGCCAGCAGTACGGGATCAACAGAAAACCTCCTCAATCAGCCCCAGCATTTT.

This sequence joins TRBV10-3 and TRBJ1-2; 9 bases map to TRBD1. V was pared by 6 bases and J by 2 bases, with 7 bases of the junction left unmatched. The CDR3 spans 15 residues. Germline lookup yields CDR1 ENHRY and CDR2 SYGVKD. The CDR3 DNA sequence: TGTGCCATCAGGACCGGACAGGGGACAAACTATGGCTACACCTTC. It encodes CAIRTGQGTNYGYTF.

The chain couples TRBV3-1 (or the pseudogene TRBV3-2) to TRBJ2-7; 9 bases map to TRBD2. V gave up 3 bases and J gave up 3 bases; unmatched junction bases: 3. Germline values: CDR1 LGHDT, CDR2 YNNKEL (reference sequence). The CDR3 runs 14 residues. The CDR3 bases are TGTGCCAGCAGCCACGATAGCGGGAGCTACGAGCAGTACTTC. This gives the protein CASSHDSGSYEQYF.

The chain carries TRBV5-1 and TRBJ2-5; D might be TRBD2 (5 bases). The CDR3 loop spans 14 amino acids. The V gene's germline CDR1 is SGHRS and CDR2 YFSETQ. V was trimmed by 0 bases and J by 4 bases, leaving 10 bases between them. The CDR3 coding sequence is TGCGCCAGCAGCTTGGACGGGATGACAGAGACCCAGTACTTC. It encodes CASSLDGMTETQYF.

The chain carries TRBV6-5 and TRBJ2-3; possibly TRBD1 for D (6 bases). The CDR3 covers 14 residues. Trimming stripped 7 bases from V and 1 base from J, with 12 bases between. Germline V gives CDR1 MNHEY, CDR2 SVGAGI. The CDR3 DNA follows: TGTGCCAGCAAAAAGACAGGCCGCACAGATACGCAGTATTTT. Amino acids: CASKKTGRTDTQYF.

The chain joins TRBV29-1 to TRBJ2-1, with 8 bases that match TRBD1. Germline lookup yields CDR1 SQVTM and CDR2 ANQGSEA. The CDR3 contains 14 residues. The trim removed 2 bases at V and 7 bases at J, leaving 7 bases unmatched. This chain's CDR3 is CSVETGQGSNEQFF. The CDR3 DNA reads as TGCAGCGTTGAAACCGGACAGGGTTCGAATGAGCAGTTCTTC.

The J gene is TRBJ1-2, the V gene TRBV3-1 (or the pseudogene TRBV3-2); 7 nucleotides match TRBD1. Trimming cost V 5 bases and J 8 bases; bases outside gene matches: 14. The CDR3 has 15 amino acids. Germline CDR1 is LGHDT and CDR2 is YNNKEL (reference sequence). The CDR3, as DNA: TGTGCCAGCAGCACCACGGCAGGGGGAATGGGGGGCTACACCTTC. Its translation: CASSTTAGGMGGYTF.

The chain carries TRBV29-1 and TRBJ1-2; tentative D call: TRBD1 (5 bases). This CDR3 has 12 residues. V was pared by 1 base and J by 3 bases, with 6 bases between. Germline V gene lookup returns CDR1 SQVTM and CDR2 ANQGSEA. The CDR3 DNA is TGCAGCGTTGAAGGACAGTACTATGGCTACACCTTC. Its protein is CSVEGQYYGYTF.

J is TRBJ2-7 and V is TRBV20-1, with D maybe TRBD2 (5 bases). This CDR3 contains 11 residues. V shed 7 bases and J shed 6 bases, with 13 bases lying between them. Germline CDR1 reads DFQATT; CDR2 reads SNEGSKA (reference sequence). The CDR3 is CSVRSGFEQYF. CDR3 DNA: TGCAGTGTCCGGAGCGGTTTCGAGCAGTACTTC.